This T cell receptor beta chain was sequenced for a study of cytomegalovirus exposure and HLA in healthy donors. General study points: In a later analysis, TCR beta V- and J-gene trimming was associated with a missense DCLRE1C variant. Among TCR sequences, most were rare, though some public TCRs appeared in many donors. In a later analysis, DRB1 alleles had the most associated TCRs; HLA-C alleles the fewest.

V was clipped by 2 bases and J by 1 base; unmatched bases: 8. The CDR3 covers 18 residues. Germline V CDR1 and CDR2: ENHRY, SYGVKD. PCR used 60 Vbeta primers and 13 Jbeta primers. Per the authors' pipeline: As a later analysis found, there were around 86 million unique TCR beta chains, of which around 10 million were shared. TCRdb keeps only in-frame clones here, not all; method: immunoSEQ multiplex PCR. V, J and clone size reflect that table, while D and trimming were determined from the DNA. The sample contains some 170,000 clones, under 85% of which appear only once. As for this clone: Its antigen is not identified.

This TCR came from a human donor in good health. Sample: PBMCs. The J gene is TRBJ2-5, the V gene TRBV10-3, with 12 bases identical to TRBD2. The CDR3 DNA sequence: TGTGCCATCAGTGAGCCATCTACTAGCGGGGGGTCCCAAGAGACCCAGTACTTC. Residues: CAISEPSTSGGSQETQYF.